A selection of T cell receptor beta chains follows, all from one sample in a study of graft-versus-host responses after intestinal transplantation. Data came from immunoSEQ multiplex PCR; TCRdb stores just in-frame clones and leaves some out. Found here are about 20,000 clones, about 89% of them singletons; the top ten hold about 9.4%. Source: PBMCs, taken about 230 days after intestinal transplant. These receptors came from a human patient who received an intestinal transplant, so some T cells may come from the graft donor. CDR3s include the opening cysteine and the closing phenylalanine or tryptophan. Each record gives: clone size, J gene, V gene, D gene, CDR3 DNA, CDR3 protein. A D gene is named only where the DNA matches it firmly. The size of a clone is reported for some rows only, either as once, few or many, or as a class for expanded clones.

abundance: NA
j_gene: TRBJ1-2
v_gene: TRBV27
d_gene: NA
CDR3nt: TGTGCCAGCAGTCCGAACGGACAGACCTATGGCTACACCTTC
CDR3aa: CASSPNGQTYGYTF

abundance: NA
j_gene: TRBJ2-5
v_gene: TRBV30
d_gene: NA
CDR3nt: TGTGCCTGGAGTGTATATTCTACAGGGATGGAGACCCAGTACTTC
CDR3aa: CAWSVYSTGMETQYF

abundance: NA
j_gene: TRBJ1-4
v_gene: TRBV6-6
d_gene: NA
CDR3nt: TGTGCCAGCAAGAAGGGACTGACTAATGAAAAACTGTTTTTT
CDR3aa: CASKKGLTNEKLFF

abundance: NA
j_gene: TRBJ2-7
v_gene: TRBV7-8
d_gene: NA
CDR3nt: TGTGCCAGCAGCTCAGAAGGCCTACTACGAGGACAGTACTTC
CDR3aa: CASSSEGLLRGQYF

abundance: NA
j_gene: TRBJ2-3
v_gene: TRBV7-9
d_gene: NA
CDR3nt: TGTGCCAGCAGTACAGCGGGTTACTATTCTACAGATACGCAGTATTTT
CDR3aa: CASSTAGYYSTDTQYF

abundance: NA
j_gene: TRBJ2-7
v_gene: TRBV29-1
d_gene: NA
CDR3nt: TGCAGCGGCCGGGACAACTCCTACGAGCAGTACTTC
CDR3aa: CSGRDNSYEQYF

abundance: NA
j_gene: TRBJ2-1
v_gene: TRBV7-9
d_gene: NA
CDR3nt: TGTGCCAGCAGGCATAAATGGGAACTTCCCCACGTCTCCTACAATGAGCAGTTCTTC
CDR3aa: CASRHKWELPHVSYNEQFF

abundance: few
j_gene: TRBJ1-4
v_gene: TRBV6-1
d_gene: TRBD1
CDR3nt: TGTGCCAGCATTAAGGACAGGGGGCGCGAGAAACTGTTTTTT
CDR3aa: CASIKDRGREKLFF

abundance: NA
j_gene: TRBJ1-1
v_gene: TRBV27
d_gene: NA
CDR3nt: TGTGCCAGCAGTTTATTTCCAAAAGGGCCGGAGGGCGGTGCCACTGAAGCTTTCTTT
CDR3aa: CASSLFPKGPEGGATEAFF

abundance: NA
j_gene: TRBJ1-2
v_gene: TRBV7-9
d_gene: TRBD1
CDR3nt: TGTGCCAGCAGCGCAGAGGCCTGGACAGGCGGCTACACCTTC
CDR3aa: CASSAEAWTGGYTF

abundance: NA
j_gene: TRBJ1-2
v_gene: TRBV19
d_gene: NA
CDR3nt: TGTGCCAGTAGTCCCGGGACTCCCTATGGCTACACCTTC
CDR3aa: CASSPGTPYGYTF

abundance: NA
j_gene: TRBJ1-1
v_gene: TRBV4-1
d_gene: NA
CDR3nt: TGCGCCAGCAGCCGGGTAGGATTTAACACTGAAGCTTTCTTT
CDR3aa: CASSRVGFNTEAFF

abundance: NA
j_gene: TRBJ2-2
v_gene: TRBV2
d_gene: NA
CDR3nt: TGTGCCAGCAGTGACAGGCCGAACACCGGGGAGCTGTTTTTT
CDR3aa: CASSDRPNTGELFF

abundance: once
j_gene: TRBJ1-5
v_gene: TRBV10-1
d_gene: NA
CDR3nt: TGCGCCAGCAGTGAGGAGGGGCACGCACCCCAGCCCCAGCATTTT
CDR3aa: CASSEEGHAPQPQHF

abundance: NA
j_gene: TRBJ2-1
v_gene: TRBV29-1
d_gene: TRBD2
CDR3nt: TGCAGCGCCGGGACTAGCGGGGGGCCGGTTGAGCAGTTCTTC
CDR3aa: CSAGTSGGPVEQFF

abundance: NA
j_gene: TRBJ2-7
v_gene: TRBV4-1
d_gene: NA
CDR3nt: TGCGCCAGCAGCCCCCGGACTACCTACGAGCAGTACTTC
CDR3aa: CASSPRTTYEQYF

abundance: NA
j_gene: TRBJ1-2
v_gene: TRBV30
d_gene: TRBD1
CDR3nt: TGTGCCTGGAGTGGGTCAGGGGGGCATGGCTACACCTTC
CDR3aa: CAWSGSGGHGYTF

abundance: NA
j_gene: TRBJ2-7
v_gene: TRBV19
d_gene: NA
CDR3nt: TGTGCCAGTAGTACCCTCCGAGGGTTCCACGAGCAGTACTTC
CDR3aa: CASSTLRGFHEQYF

abundance: NA
j_gene: TRBJ2-1
v_gene: TRBV4-1
d_gene: NA
CDR3nt: TGCGCCAGCAGCCAATATGGGGTTCCCACATATGAGCAGTTCTTC
CDR3aa: CASSQYGVPTYEQFF

abundance: NA
j_gene: TRBJ1-2
v_gene: TRBV18
d_gene: TRBD1
CDR3nt: TGTGCCAGCTCACTCCGACAGGGTCTATATGGCTACACCTTC
CDR3aa: CASSLRQGLYGYTF

abundance: NA
j_gene: TRBJ2-7
v_gene: TRBV5-1
d_gene: TRBD1
CDR3nt: TGCGCCAGCAACCTGGGACAGGGCTACGAGCAGTACTTC
CDR3aa: CASNLGQGYEQYF

abundance: NA
j_gene: TRBJ2-3
v_gene: TRBV13
d_gene: NA
CDR3nt: TGTGCCAGCAGCCAGAAAGGACTTGCCACAGATACGCAGTATTTT
CDR3aa: CASSQKGLATDTQYF

abundance: NA
j_gene: TRBJ1-6
v_gene: TRBV2
d_gene: NA
CDR3nt: TGTGCCAGCAGTGATGGCAGGGTTTGGTCACCCCTCCACTTT
CDR3aa: CASSDGRVWSPLHF

abundance: few
j_gene: TRBJ2-1
v_gene: TRBV7-9
d_gene: NA
CDR3nt: TGTGCCAGCAGCTTAAGGGGACGGTCCAATAATCATGAGCAGTTCTTC
CDR3aa: CASSLRGRSNNHEQFF

abundance: NA
j_gene: TRBJ1-1
v_gene: TRBV29-1
d_gene: NA
CDR3nt: TGCAGCGCCGAGGAGGGCCCCCCGGAAGCTTTCTTT
CDR3aa: CSAEEGPPEAFF

abundance: NA
j_gene: TRBJ2-7
v_gene: TRBV6-5
d_gene: NA
CDR3nt: TGTGCCAGCAGTGAAGGAACAGGAGTCTACGAGCAGTACTTC
CDR3aa: CASSEGTGVYEQYF

abundance: NA
j_gene: TRBJ1-5
v_gene: TRBV19
d_gene: TRBD1
CDR3nt: TGTGCCAGTAGTACTGGACAGGGGAGTATTAGCAATCAGCCCCAGCATTTT
CDR3aa: CASSTGQGSISNQPQHF

abundance: NA
j_gene: TRBJ2-1
v_gene: TRBV21-1
d_gene: NA
CDR3nt: TGTGCCAGCAGCAAAGCAACAGCGGGGGCCTACAATGAGCAGTTCTTC
CDR3aa: CASSKATAGAYNEQFF

abundance: NA
j_gene: TRBJ2-3
v_gene: TRBV7-3
d_gene: NA
CDR3nt: TGTGCCAGCAGCTTTACCCAGGGTAGGGCAGATACGCAGTATTTT
CDR3aa: CASSFTQGRADTQYF

abundance: NA
j_gene: TRBJ2-5
v_gene: TRBV11-3
d_gene: TRBD2
CDR3nt: TGTGCCAGCAGCCCGCGACTAGCGGGGACAAAAGAGACCCAGTACTTC
CDR3aa: CASSPRLAGTKETQYF

abundance: NA
j_gene: TRBJ2-7
v_gene: TRBV10-3
d_gene: TRBD1
CDR3nt: TGTGCCATCAGTGAGTCGACAGGGGCCGGCTACGAGCAGTACTTC
CDR3aa: CAISESTGAGYEQYF

abundance: NA
j_gene: TRBJ2-3
v_gene: TRBV15
d_gene: NA
CDR3nt: TGTGCCACCAGCACCGGACTTTCTAGCACAGATACGCAGTATTTT
CDR3aa: CATSTGLSSTDTQYF

abundance: NA
j_gene: TRBJ1-2
v_gene: TRBV27
d_gene: NA
CDR3nt: TGTGCCAGCAGCCGTAGCGTAAACTATGGCTACACCTTC
CDR3aa: CASSRSVNYGYTF

abundance: NA
j_gene: TRBJ2-3
v_gene: TRBV11-2
d_gene: NA
CDR3nt: TGTGCCAGCAGGGCCGAGGGGTTTAGGGGCACAGATACGCAGTATTTT
CDR3aa: CASRAEGFRGTDTQYF

abundance: NA
j_gene: TRBJ2-1
v_gene: TRBV7-9
d_gene: NA
CDR3nt: TGTGCCAGCAGCCTCTTGGAGACAGCTTACAATGAGCAGTTCTTC
CDR3aa: CASSLLETAYNEQFF

abundance: NA
j_gene: TRBJ1-2
v_gene: TRBV2
d_gene: TRBD1
CDR3nt: TGTGCCAGCAGAATAAGACAGGGAAGAGGTGCGAACACCTTC
CDR3aa: CASRIRQGRGANTF

abundance: NA
j_gene: TRBJ1-5
v_gene: TRBV21-1
d_gene: NA
CDR3nt: TGTGCCAGCAGCAAAGTGCGTGAACTGTATAGCAATCAGCCCCAGCATTTT
CDR3aa: CASSKVRELYSNQPQHF

abundance: NA
j_gene: TRBJ1-3
v_gene: TRBV30
d_gene: NA
CDR3nt: TGTGCCTGGAGTCACGGGATCGCGGACACCATATATTTT
CDR3aa: CAWSHGIADTIYF

abundance: NA
j_gene: TRBJ1-2
v_gene: TRBV5-1
d_gene: TRBD1
CDR3nt: TGCGCCAGCAGCTTGGGACAGGGTGGAGGCTACACCTTC
CDR3aa: CASSLGQGGGYTF

abundance: once
j_gene: TRBJ1-1
v_gene: TRBV9
d_gene: TRBD1
CDR3nt: TGTGCCAGCAGCGGCACAGGGGAGCTTGACACTGAAGCTTTCTTT
CDR3aa: CASSGTGELDTEAFF

abundance: NA
j_gene: TRBJ1-4
v_gene: TRBV18
d_gene: NA
CDR3nt: TGTGCCAGCTCACCATTGCAGGGAGCTAATGAAAAACTGTTTTTT
CDR3aa: CASSPLQGANEKLFF

abundance: NA
j_gene: TRBJ1-1
v_gene: TRBV2
d_gene: NA
CDR3nt: TGTGCCAGCAGCTTTTCTGCGACTGAAGCTTTCTTT
CDR3aa: CASSFSATEAFF

abundance: NA
j_gene: TRBJ2-1
v_gene: TRBV4-1
d_gene: TRBD2
CDR3nt: TGCGCCAGCAGCCAAGCCCCTAGCGGGGGGGCCGATGAGCAGTTCTTC
CDR3aa: CASSQAPSGGADEQFF

abundance: NA
j_gene: TRBJ2-7
v_gene: TRBV27
d_gene: TRBD1
CDR3nt: TGTGCCAGCAGTTACTTTCTAGGACAGGGGAAAAACGAGCAGTACTTC
CDR3aa: CASSYFLGQGKNEQYF

abundance: once
j_gene: TRBJ2-5
v_gene: TRBV5-4
d_gene: TRBD2
CDR3nt: TGTGCCAGCAGCCGCCTCCTAGCGGGGACCAGCCAAGAGACCCAGTACTTC
CDR3aa: CASSRLLAGTSQETQYF

abundance: NA
j_gene: TRBJ2-3
v_gene: TRBV4-2
d_gene: TRBD2
CDR3nt: TGTGCCAGCAGCCAAGATGCGGGGGCAGATACGCAGTATTTT
CDR3aa: CASSQDAGADTQYF

abundance: NA
j_gene: TRBJ2-2
v_gene: TRBV18
d_gene: NA
CDR3nt: TGTGCCAGCTCACCACCGGAGTTGCGCACCGGGGAGCTGTTTTTT
CDR3aa: CASSPPELRTGELFF

abundance: NA
j_gene: TRBJ2-3
v_gene: TRBV6-1
d_gene: NA
CDR3nt: TGTGCCAGCAGTGAAAGAGGACGGGTTGCCCTAGGGGGGGATACGCAGTATTTT
CDR3aa: CASSERGRVALGGDTQYF

abundance: NA
j_gene: TRBJ1-2
v_gene: TRBV10-3
d_gene: TRBD1
CDR3nt: TGTGCCATCAGCCCGGGACAGGGCGGGAGCTACACCTTC
CDR3aa: CAISPGQGGSYTF

abundance: once
j_gene: TRBJ1-6
v_gene: TRBV6-6
d_gene: NA
CDR3nt: TGTGCCAGCAGTTCGAAGGGACACCGAAATTCACCCCTCCACTTT
CDR3aa: CASSSKGHRNSPLHF

abundance: NA
j_gene: TRBJ2-1
v_gene: TRBV7-3
d_gene: TRBD2
CDR3nt: TGTGCCAGCAGTCGTCTAGCGGGGGTTAACAATGAGCAGTTCTTC
CDR3aa: CASSRLAGVNNEQFF

abundance: NA
j_gene: TRBJ2-3
v_gene: TRBV6-1
d_gene: NA
CDR3nt: TGTGCCAGCAGTGGAGTTATCACAGATACGCAGTATTTT
CDR3aa: CASSGVITDTQYF

abundance: NA
j_gene: TRBJ2-2
v_gene: TRBV6-4
d_gene: NA
CDR3nt: TGTGCCAGCAGTGACGGACACACCGGGGAGCTGTTTTTT
CDR3aa: CASSDGHTGELFF

abundance: NA
j_gene: TRBJ1-4
v_gene: TRBV7-2
d_gene: NA
CDR3nt: TGTGCCAGCAGCCCGGACGGGGCAAAACTGTTTTTT
CDR3aa: CASSPDGAKLFF

abundance: NA
j_gene: TRBJ1-5
v_gene: TRBV4-1
d_gene: NA
CDR3nt: TGCGCCAGCAGCCCGCCAGGGGCCAATCAGCCCCAGCATTTT
CDR3aa: CASSPPGANQPQHF

abundance: NA
j_gene: TRBJ2-3
v_gene: TRBV14
d_gene: NA
CDR3nt: TGTGCCAGCAGCCTCTATGCGGGAGATACGCAGTATTTT
CDR3aa: CASSLYAGDTQYF

abundance: NA
j_gene: TRBJ2-3
v_gene: TRBV11-2
d_gene: NA
CDR3nt: TGTGCCAGCAGCACACCTTACTATGCCCCTTTTACAGATACGCAGTATTTT
CDR3aa: CASSTPYYAPFTDTQYF

abundance: NA
j_gene: TRBJ2-2
v_gene: TRBV6-5
d_gene: TRBD1
CDR3nt: TGTGCCAGCAGCTCTGGGACAGGGACCGGGGAGCTGTTTTTT
CDR3aa: CASSSGTGTGELFF

abundance: NA
j_gene: TRBJ1-2
v_gene: TRBV6-5
d_gene: TRBD1
CDR3nt: TGTGCCAGCAGTTACTCCGGGACAGGGGTAGGCTACACCTTC
CDR3aa: CASSYSGTGVGYTF

abundance: NA
j_gene: TRBJ2-7
v_gene: TRBV18
d_gene: NA
CDR3nt: TGTGCCAGCTCACCATTCCGGACGGCGCGGGGCAGGCAGTACTTC
CDR3aa: CASSPFRTARGRQYF